These 28 T cell receptor beta chains were all obtained from the same sample, sequenced in a study of T-cell reconstitution after alpha-beta-depleted transplantation in children (dated by TCRdb to about 2016). Receptor libraries were prepared by PCR. Sequenced on an Illumina HiSeq 2500. TCR libraries were prepared with molecular barcoding, using unique molecular identifiers to normalize TCRbeta repertoire quantification. TCRdb applied fastp at Q25 and MiXCR to the public reads, then kept only in-frame beta chains. Rows are combined by CDR3 protein, so each entry shows the most common genes and DNA. The sample profile shows some 350,000 distinct CDR3 sequences; 9% to 12% of them were found once. The biggest ten clones account for 2% to 2.5% of the sample. Sequenced material: PBMCs from the stem cell graft donor, taken from the stem cell graft. These receptors came from a human donor who donated a stem cell graft to a child with acute lymphoblastic leukemia.

The gene calls are TRBV24-1 and TRBJ2-7; D remains unclear. This CDR3 is 14 amino acids long. Trimming cost V 3 bases and J 3 bases, with 11 bases left between them. Germline assignment: CDR1 KGHDR and CDR2 SFDVKD. The CDR3 DNA follows: TGTGCCACCAGTGATCCCACAAAACTCTACGAGCAGTACTTC. It translates to CATSDPTKLYEQYF.

Ten or more counts support this clonotype. This chain uses TRBV10-3 with TRBJ1-2, with 9 bases identical to TRBD1. Unmatched junction bases numbered 5, after V lost 2 bases and J lost 4 bases. This CDR3 contains 15 residues. Looked up from germline, CDR1 is ENHRY and CDR2 is SYGVKD. The CDR3 DNA follows: TGTGCCATCAGTGAGCCCGCGGACAGGGGCTATGGCTACACCTTC. Amino acid sequence: CAISEPADRGYGYTF.

There are a few counts of this clonotype. The chain uses TRBV5-1 and TRBJ2-5, with D perhaps matching TRBD2 (6 bases). CDR1 is SGHRS, CDR2 YFSETQ, per germline. V was clipped by 0 bases and J by 2 bases, with 14 bases between them. This CDR3 has 16 residues. The CDR3 DNA reads as TGCGCCAGCAGCTTGGCCTCCGGGAGTCGTCAAGAGACCCAGTACTTC. Protein: CASSLASGSRQETQYF.

This clonotype has a handful of counts. This chain connects TRBV4-1 to TRBJ2-6, with 7 bases that match TRBD1. V gave up 1 base and J gave up 2 bases; unmatched junction bases: 8. CDR1 MGHRA and CDR2 YSYEKL come from the germline V gene. The CDR3 runs to 18 residues. CDR3 nucleotides: TGCGCCAGCAGCCAAGCGTCAGGACAGGTGGCTGGGGCCAACGTCCTGACTTTC. Protein sequence: CASSQASGQVAGANVLTF.

The rearrangement uses TRBV10-3 and TRBJ2-7; 7 bases are shared with TRBD2. CDR3 length: 14 residues. Trimming took 6 bases from V and 2 from J; bases not matched to a gene: 7. Germline V CDR1 and CDR2: ENHRY, SYGVKD. The CDR3 sequence: CAIRERDSPYEQYF. The CDR3 DNA reads TGTGCCATCAGGGAGCGGGACTCCCCCTACGAGCAGTACTTC.

This clonotype was observed at least ten times. CDR3 in DNA: TGTGCCAGCAGGCAACAGGGCTTGGGCACAGATACGCAGTATTTT. Translation gives CASRQQGLGTDTQYF. The rearrangement links TRBV12-3 or TRBV12-4 to TRBJ2-3; tentative D call: TRBD1 (6 bases). Trimming removed 6 bases from V and 1 base from J, with 14 bases in between. CDR3 size: 15 residues.

The sample holds a few counts of this clonotype. The genes are TRBV7-8 and TRBJ1-1, with TRBD1 identical over 10 bases. Germline V gives CDR1 SGHVS, CDR2 FQNEAQ. The J segment lost 0 bases and the V segment lost 1 base, leaving 2 bases of the junction unmatched. The CDR3 extends over 16 amino acids. This CDR3 is CASSLGQGAMNTEAFF. For the CDR3, the DNA is TGTGCCAGCAGCTTAGGACAGGGGGCGATGAACACTGAAGCTTTCTTT. The entire variable domain, with the rest obtained from reference TRBV7-8 and TRBJ1-1, is as follows: GAGVSQSPRYKVAKRGQDVALRCDPISGHVSLFWYQQALGQGPEFLTYFQNEAQLDKSGLPSDRFFAERPEGSVSTLKIQRTQQEDSAVYLCASSLGQGAMNTEAFFGQGTRLTVV.

This clonotype appeared many times. This chain uses TRBV6-2 or TRBV6-3 with TRBJ2-1; 8 nucleotides line up with TRBD2. V was pared by 6 bases and J by 0 bases, with 4 bases of the junction left unmatched. Looked up from germline, CDR1 is MNHEY and CDR2 is SVGEGT. The CDR3 has 15 residues. CDR3: CASSSGTSSYNEQFF. The CDR3 nucleotides are TGTGCCAGCAGCTCCGGGACTAGCTCCTACAATGAGCAGTTCTTC.

This clonotype was seen only a few times. The V call is TRBV7-9, the J call TRBJ1-3; tentatively, D is TRBD1 (5 bases). Deletions cut 2 bases from V and 0 bases from J, with 8 bases between. This CDR3 region has 15 residues. Looked up from germline, CDR1 is SEHNR and CDR2 is FQNEAQ (reference sequence). The CDR3 coding sequence is TGTGCCAGCAGCTTAACGGGGCCCTCTGGAAACACCATATATTTT. Protein product: CASSLTGPSGNTIYF. The complete variable domain, with remaining parts taken from reference TRBV7-9 and TRBJ1-3, reads DTGVSQNPRHKITKRGQNVTFRCDPISEHNRLYWYRQTLGQGPEFLTYFQNEAQLEKSRLLSDRFSAERPKGSFSTLEIQRTEQGDSAMYLCASSLTGPSGNTIYFGEGSWLTVV.

The V call is TRBV18, the J call TRBJ2-3; D may be TRBD2 (6 bases). In germline, CDR1 is KGHSH, CDR2 LQKENI. The CDR3 length is 15 residues. The V end was cut by 2 bases, the J end by 1 base, with 10 bases between. CDR3: CASSPRRERTDTQYF. CDR3 DNA: TGTGCCAGCTCACCAAGGCGGGAACGCACAGATACGCAGTATTTT.

This rearrangement joins TRBV7-9 to TRBJ2-2; D is undetermined. The germline CDR1 and CDR2 sequences are SEHNR and FQNEAQ (reference sequence). This CDR3 is built from 14 residues. Trimming took off 9 bases at V and 0 bases at J, with 11 bases between the two ends. CDR3 region: CARTDGSNTGELFF. In nucleotides, the CDR3 is TGTGCCAGGACGGACGGTTCGAACACCGGGGAGCTGTTTTTT.

This clonotype was observed a few times. V is TRBV4-2 and J is TRBJ2-7; tentative D call: TRBD2 (6 bases). CDR3 length: 15 amino acids. V was clipped by 4 bases and J by 3 bases, with 16 bases between them. Germline V gives CDR1 LGHNA, CDR2 YNFKEQ. The CDR3 DNA sequence: TGTGCCAGCAGCCTGACCCGAGGAGGGAACTACGAGCAGTACTTC. Translation gives CASSLTRGGNYEQYF.

This clonotype turned up a few times. The chain employs TRBV12-3 or TRBV12-4 and TRBJ2-1; the D gene is possibly TRBD2 (6 bases). This CDR3 has 13 amino acids. V gave up 1 base and J gave up 14 bases, with 15 bases separating them. The CDR3: CASSLDPEKREFF. The CDR3 DNA reads TGTGCCAGCAGTTTAGACCCTGAGAAGCGGGAGTTCTTC.

V usage is TRBV20-1 and J usage is TRBJ1-1; D is undetermined. Trimming left V 6 bases short and J 0 bases short, with 14 bases between. From germline, CDR1 is DFQATT and CDR2 SNEGSKA (reference sequence). This CDR3 comprises 14 residues. The CDR3 loop is CSAKEVPMNTEAFF. For the CDR3, the DNA is TGCAGTGCCAAAGAGGTCCCTATGAACACTGAAGCTTTCTTT.

The J gene is TRBJ2-3, the V gene TRBV13; TRBD1 is a possible D gene (5 bases). The CDR3 length is 14 residues. Germline CDR1 PRHDT, CDR2 FYEKMQ (reference sequence). Trimming pared 5 bases from V and 6 bases from J, leaving 15 bases between. The CDR3 DNA reads TGTGCCAGCAGCCAATCCAGGGTTGGGGATACGCAGTATTTT. Encoded protein: CASSQSRVGDTQYF.

This clonotype was observed a few times. This chain joins TRBV24-1 and TRBJ2-2; 11 positions agree with TRBD2. This CDR3 comprises 14 residues. After removal of 9 bases from V and 3 bases from J, the junction contained 2 bases not matched to a gene. In germline, CDR1 is KGHDR, CDR2 SFDVKD. This CDR3 is CATQGLADTGELFF. The CDR3 DNA follows: TGTGCCACCCAGGGACTAGCGGACACCGGGGAGCTGTTTTTT.

This clonotype was counted many times. The rearrangement links TRBV6-1 to TRBJ1-2; the match to TRBD1 covers 9 bases. J was trimmed by 5 bases and V by 6 bases; bases with no gene match: 7. CDR1 MNHNS and CDR2 SASEGT come from the germline V gene. The CDR3 runs 14 residues. CDR3: CASSRGTGYYGYTF. In nucleotides, the CDR3 is TGTGCCAGCAGCCGCGGGACAGGGTATTATGGCTACACCTTC.

V usage is TRBV20-1 and J usage is TRBJ2-3, with 10 positions matching TRBD2. CDR3 size: 14 residues. J lost 5 bases, V lost 7 bases, and 9 bases had no gene match. Germline V gene data show CDR1 as DFQATT and CDR2 as SNEGSKA (reference sequence). The CDR3 protein is CSEASGSRGDTQYF. DNA for the CDR3: TGCAGTGAGGCTAGCGGGAGTCGAGGAGATACGCAGTATTTT.

V is TRBV7-3 and J is TRBJ2-3; D unresolved. Per the germline V gene, CDR1 is SGHTA and CDR2 is FQGTGA. With 5 bases removed from V and 0 bases from J, the gap between germline ends came to 12 bases. There are 15 residues in the CDR3. CDR3 loop: CASSHRRVSTDTQYF. CDR3 nucleotides: TGTGCCAGCAGCCACCGAAGGGTCAGCACAGATACGCAGTATTTT.

The rearrangement links TRBV12-3 or TRBV12-4 to TRBJ2-7, with D perhaps TRBD1 or TRBD2 (5 bases each). Trimming removed 5 bases at V and 0 bases at J, with 14 bases between. CDR3 length: 15 amino acids. CDR3 amino acids: CASSPIRDASYEQYF. CDR3 DNA sequence: TGTGCCAGCAGTCCAATCAGGGACGCCTCCTACGAGCAGTACTTC.

This clonotype was seen at least ten times. J is TRBJ1-5 and V is TRBV12-3 or TRBV12-4; 8 bases are a match to TRBD1. The CDR3 totals 16 residues. With 0 bases clipped from V and 4 bases from J, the junction kept 5 bases outside the gene matches. The CDR3 spells CASSLAGTGRNQPQHF. The CDR3 DNA reads TGTGCCAGCAGTTTAGCGGGGACAGGCAGAAATCAGCCCCAGCATTTT.

The chain couples TRBV7-2 to TRBJ2-5; D not certain. Looked up from germline, CDR1 is SGHTA and CDR2 is FQGNSA. This CDR3 is built from 12 residues. Trimming took off 2 bases at V and 4 bases at J, with 5 bases between the two ends. This chain's CDR3 is CASSLYIETQYF. CDR3 DNA: TGTGCCAGCAGCTTATATATAGAGACCCAGTACTTC.

A few counts support this clonotype. The rearrangement uses TRBV12-3 or TRBV12-4 and TRBJ2-1, with TRBD2 identical over 11 bases. Trimming took 6 bases from V and 6 from J; bases not matched to a gene: 7. CDR3 length equals 15 residues. The CDR3 sequence is CASRPTSGSFNEQFF. The CDR3 DNA reads TGTGCCAGCAGACCAACTAGCGGGAGTTTCAATGAGCAGTTCTTC.

This clonotype was observed many times. The J gene is TRBJ2-7, the V gene TRBV18, with TRBD1 matching 7 bases. This CDR3 spans 13 amino acids. Germline V CDR1 and CDR2: KGHSH, LQKENI. V was pared by 4 bases and J by 6 bases, with 6 bases of the junction left unmatched. The DNA of the CDR3 is TGTGCCAGCTCACTAGGGGCAGGGGGCGAGCAGTACTTC. It codes for CASSLGAGGEQYF.

The V gene is TRBV3-1, the J gene TRBJ2-5; D call uncertain. The germline V gene has CDR1 LGHDT and CDR2 YNNKEL (reference sequence). Trimming left V 0 bases short and J 5 bases short, with 22 bases between. The CDR3 extends over 18 amino acids. CDR3 nucleotide sequence: TGTGCCAGCAGCCAAGAATCCCCTTTGTCGGCCTGGGTGGAGACCCAGTACTTC. Its translation is CASSQESPLSAWVETQYF.

This clonotype came up a few times. This chain connects TRBV7-2 to TRBJ2-4, with D hard to call. The CDR3 loop spans 16 amino acids. Between the trimmed V and J ends, which lost 3 bases and 9 bases, there was a span of 21 bases. Germline CDR1 SGHTA, CDR2 FQGNSA. CDR3 sequence reads: CASSFGVAKGLTIQYF. CDR3 nucleotide sequence: TGTGCCAGCAGCTTTGGGGTAGCCAAAGGTTTAACCATTCAGTACTTC.

The chain carries TRBV28 and TRBJ2-7, with D tentatively TRBD1 (5 bases). V shed 5 bases and J shed 2 bases, with 16 bases lying between them. The CDR3 spans 15 residues. The germline CDR1 and CDR2 sequences are MDHEN and SYDVKM. CDR3 loop: CASSPPPLGAYEQYF. The CDR3 coding sequence is TGTGCCAGCAGTCCCCCTCCCCTAGGGGCCTACGAGCAGTACTTC.

This clonotype was counted at least ten times. This rearrangement joins TRBV12-3 or TRBV12-4 to TRBJ2-1, with 12 bases fitting TRBD2. V dropped 5 bases and J dropped 2; count of bases not matched to a gene: 4. CDR3 length: 16 amino acids. DNA of the CDR3: TGTGCCAGCAGTCAATCTAGCGGGAGGGCCTACAATGAGCAGTTCTTC. Translating gives CASSQSSGRAYNEQFF.